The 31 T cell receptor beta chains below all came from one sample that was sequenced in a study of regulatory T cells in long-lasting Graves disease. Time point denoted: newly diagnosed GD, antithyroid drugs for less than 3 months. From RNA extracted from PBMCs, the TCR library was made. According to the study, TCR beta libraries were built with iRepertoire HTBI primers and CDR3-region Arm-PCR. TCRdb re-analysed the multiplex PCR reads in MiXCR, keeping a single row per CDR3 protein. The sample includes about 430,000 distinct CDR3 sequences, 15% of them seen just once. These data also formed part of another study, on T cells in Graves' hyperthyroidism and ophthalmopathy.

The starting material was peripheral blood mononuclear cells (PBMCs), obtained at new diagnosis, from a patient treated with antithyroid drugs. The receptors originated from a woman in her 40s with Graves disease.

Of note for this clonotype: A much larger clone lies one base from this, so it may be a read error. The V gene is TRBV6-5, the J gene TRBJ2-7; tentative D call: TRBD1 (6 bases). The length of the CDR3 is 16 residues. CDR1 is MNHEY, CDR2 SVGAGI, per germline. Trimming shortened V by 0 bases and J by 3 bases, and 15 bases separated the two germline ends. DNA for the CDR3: TGTGCCAGCAGTTACTCGGGGGCCCTAGTGCACTACGAGCAGTACTTC. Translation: CASSYSGALVHYEQYF.

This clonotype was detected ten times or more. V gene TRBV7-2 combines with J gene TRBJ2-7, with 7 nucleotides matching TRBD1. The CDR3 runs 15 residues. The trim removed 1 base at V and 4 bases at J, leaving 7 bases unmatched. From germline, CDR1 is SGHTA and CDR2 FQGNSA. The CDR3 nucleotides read TGTGCCAGCAGCTTAGTCCCGACAGGGTGGTACGAGCAGTACTTC. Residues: CASSLVPTGWYEQYF.

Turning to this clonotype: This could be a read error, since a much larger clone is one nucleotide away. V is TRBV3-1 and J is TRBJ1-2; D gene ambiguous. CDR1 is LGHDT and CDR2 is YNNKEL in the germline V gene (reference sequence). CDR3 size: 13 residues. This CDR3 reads CAGSQDLTNGYTF. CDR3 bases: TGTGCCGGCAGCCAAGACCTCACAAATGGCTACACCTTC.

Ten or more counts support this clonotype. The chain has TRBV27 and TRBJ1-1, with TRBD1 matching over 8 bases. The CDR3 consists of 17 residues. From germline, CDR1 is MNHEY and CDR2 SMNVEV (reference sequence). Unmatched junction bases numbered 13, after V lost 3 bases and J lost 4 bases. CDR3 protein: CASSLERQGRGSTEAFF. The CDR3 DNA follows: TGTGCCAGCAGTTTGGAGAGACAGGGGAGGGGGAGCACTGAAGCTTTCTTT.

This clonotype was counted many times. This CDR3 is CASTDRAYEQYF. The CDR3 nucleotides read TGTGCCAGCACGGACAGGGCCTACGAGCAGTACTTC. The genes are TRBV28 and TRBJ2-7, with TRBD1 identical over 8 bases. Trimming took 7 bases from V and 2 from J; bases not matched to a gene: 1. Per the germline V gene, CDR1 is MDHEN and CDR2 is SYDVKM. The CDR3 length is 12 residues.

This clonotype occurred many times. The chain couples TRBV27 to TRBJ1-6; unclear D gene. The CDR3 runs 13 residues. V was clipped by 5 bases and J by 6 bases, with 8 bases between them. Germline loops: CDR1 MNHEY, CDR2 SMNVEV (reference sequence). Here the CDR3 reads CASSGDFNSPLHF. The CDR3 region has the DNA TGTGCCAGCAGTGGAGATTTTAATTCACCCCTCCACTTT.

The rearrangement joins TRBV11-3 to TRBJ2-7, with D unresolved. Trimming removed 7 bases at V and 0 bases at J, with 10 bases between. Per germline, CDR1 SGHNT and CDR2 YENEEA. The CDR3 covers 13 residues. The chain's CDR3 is CASTSPLSYEQYF. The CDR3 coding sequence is TGTGCCAGCACTTCCCCCCTCTCCTACGAGCAGTACTTC.

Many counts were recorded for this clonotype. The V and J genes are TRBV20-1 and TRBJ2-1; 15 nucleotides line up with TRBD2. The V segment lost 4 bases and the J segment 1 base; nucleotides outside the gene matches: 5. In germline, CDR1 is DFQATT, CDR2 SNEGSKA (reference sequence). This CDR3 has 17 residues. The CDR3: CSANRGLAGGSYNEQFF. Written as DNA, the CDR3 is TGCAGTGCTAATCGAGGACTAGCGGGAGGGTCCTACAATGAGCAGTTCTTC.

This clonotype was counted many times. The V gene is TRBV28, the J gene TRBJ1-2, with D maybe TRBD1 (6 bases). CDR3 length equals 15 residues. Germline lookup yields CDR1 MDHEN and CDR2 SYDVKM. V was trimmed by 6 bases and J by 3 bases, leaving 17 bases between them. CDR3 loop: CASSKGGATYYGYTF. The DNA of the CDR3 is TGTGCCAGCAGCAAAGGGGGGGCCACCTACTATGGCTACACCTTC.

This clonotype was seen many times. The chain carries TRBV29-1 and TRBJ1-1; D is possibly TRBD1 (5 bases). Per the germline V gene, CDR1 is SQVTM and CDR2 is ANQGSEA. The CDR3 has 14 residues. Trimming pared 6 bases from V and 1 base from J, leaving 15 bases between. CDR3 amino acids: CSVEGRLQNTEAFF. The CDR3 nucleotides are TGCAGCGTGGAGGGACGGCTACAGAACACTGAAGCTTTCTTT.

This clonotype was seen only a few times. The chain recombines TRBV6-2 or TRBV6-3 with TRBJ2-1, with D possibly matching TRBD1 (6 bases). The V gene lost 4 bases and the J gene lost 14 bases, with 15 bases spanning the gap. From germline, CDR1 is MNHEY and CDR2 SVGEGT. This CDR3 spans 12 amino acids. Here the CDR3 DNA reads TGTGCCAGCAGTTGGGACATGATAACTGAGTTCTTC. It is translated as CASSWDMITEFF.

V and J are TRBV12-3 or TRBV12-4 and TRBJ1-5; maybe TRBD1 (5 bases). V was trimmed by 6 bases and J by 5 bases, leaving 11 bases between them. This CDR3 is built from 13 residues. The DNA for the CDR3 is TGTGCCAGCAGGGGGGGGGGGGATCAGCCCCAGCATTTT. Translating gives CASRGGGDQPQHF.

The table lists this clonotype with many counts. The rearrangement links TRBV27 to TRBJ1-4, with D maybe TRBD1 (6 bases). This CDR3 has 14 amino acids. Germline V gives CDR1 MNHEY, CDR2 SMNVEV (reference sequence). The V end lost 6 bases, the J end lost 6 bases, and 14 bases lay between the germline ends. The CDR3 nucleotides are TGTGCCAGCAGAAAAGAGGGGGGCGATGAAAAACTGTTTTTT. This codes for CASRKEGGDEKLFF.

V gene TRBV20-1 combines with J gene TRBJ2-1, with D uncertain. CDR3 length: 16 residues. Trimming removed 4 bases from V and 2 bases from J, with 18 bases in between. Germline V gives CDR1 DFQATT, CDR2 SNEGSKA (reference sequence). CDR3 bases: TGCAGTGCTATACATACCGTGGGTTGGGCCTACAATGAGCAGTTCTTC. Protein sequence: CSAIHTVGWAYNEQFF.

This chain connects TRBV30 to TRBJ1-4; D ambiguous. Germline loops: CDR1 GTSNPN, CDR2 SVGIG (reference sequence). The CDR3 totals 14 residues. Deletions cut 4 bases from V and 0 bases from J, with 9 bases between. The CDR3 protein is CAWNREATNEKLFF. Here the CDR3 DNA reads TGTGCCTGGAATAGAGAGGCAACTAATGAAAAACTGTTTTTT.

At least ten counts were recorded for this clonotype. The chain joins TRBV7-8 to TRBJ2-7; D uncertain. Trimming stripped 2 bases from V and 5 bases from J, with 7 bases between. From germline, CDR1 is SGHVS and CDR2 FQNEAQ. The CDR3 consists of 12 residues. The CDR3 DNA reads TGTGCCAGCAGCTTATTATCCCACGAGCAGTACTTC. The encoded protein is CASSLLSHEQYF.

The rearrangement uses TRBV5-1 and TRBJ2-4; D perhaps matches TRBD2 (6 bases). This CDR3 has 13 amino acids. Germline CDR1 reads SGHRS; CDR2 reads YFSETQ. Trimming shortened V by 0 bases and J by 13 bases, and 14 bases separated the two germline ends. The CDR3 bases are TGCGCCAGCAGCTTGGCGGACTACAATGAGCAGTACTTC. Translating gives CASSLADYNEQYF.

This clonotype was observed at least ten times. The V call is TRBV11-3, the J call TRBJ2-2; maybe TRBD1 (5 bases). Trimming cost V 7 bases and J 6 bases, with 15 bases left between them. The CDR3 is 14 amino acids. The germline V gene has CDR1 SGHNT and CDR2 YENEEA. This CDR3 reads CASNKGPGAGELFF. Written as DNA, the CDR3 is TGTGCCAGCAACAAGGGGCCGGGTGCCGGGGAGCTGTTTTTT.

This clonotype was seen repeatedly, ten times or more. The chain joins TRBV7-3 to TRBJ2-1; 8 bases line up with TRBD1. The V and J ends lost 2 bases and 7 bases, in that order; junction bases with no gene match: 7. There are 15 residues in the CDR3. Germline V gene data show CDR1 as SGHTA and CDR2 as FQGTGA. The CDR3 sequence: CASSLGQGIHNEQFF. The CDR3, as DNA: TGTGCCAGCAGCTTAGGACAGGGCATACATAATGAGCAGTTCTTC.

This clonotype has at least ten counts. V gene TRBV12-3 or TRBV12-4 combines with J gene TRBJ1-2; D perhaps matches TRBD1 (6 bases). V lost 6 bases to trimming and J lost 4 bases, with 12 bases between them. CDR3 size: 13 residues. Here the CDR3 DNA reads TGTGCCAGCAGGGACTTGGGGGCCTATGGCTACACCTTC. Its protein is CASRDLGAYGYTF.

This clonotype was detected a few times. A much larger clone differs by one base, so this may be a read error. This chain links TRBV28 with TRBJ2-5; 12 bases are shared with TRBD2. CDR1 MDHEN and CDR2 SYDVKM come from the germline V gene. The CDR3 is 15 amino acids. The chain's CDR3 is CASSPGRLAGEAQYF. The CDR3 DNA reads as TGTGCCAGCAGTCCAGGGAGACTAGCGGGAGAGGCCCAGTACTTC.

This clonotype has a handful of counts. DNA of the CDR3: TGTGCCAGCAGCCCCCGACCCAGACGTCAGCAGTTCTTC. As protein: CASSPRPRRQQFF. The rearrangement joins TRBV3-1 to TRBJ2-1; D unresolved. Between the trimmed V and J ends, which lost 4 bases and 11 bases, there was a span of 15 bases. This CDR3 spans 13 amino acids. Germline CDR1 reads LGHDT; CDR2 reads YNNKEL (reference sequence).

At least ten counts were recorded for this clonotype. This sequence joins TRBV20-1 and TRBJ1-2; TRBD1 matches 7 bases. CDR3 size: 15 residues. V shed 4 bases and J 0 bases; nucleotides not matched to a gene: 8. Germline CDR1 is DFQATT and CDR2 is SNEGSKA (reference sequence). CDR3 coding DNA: TGCAGTGCTATGGACAGGATGGGGCCTAACTATGGCTACACCTTC. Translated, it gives CSAMDRMGPNYGYTF.

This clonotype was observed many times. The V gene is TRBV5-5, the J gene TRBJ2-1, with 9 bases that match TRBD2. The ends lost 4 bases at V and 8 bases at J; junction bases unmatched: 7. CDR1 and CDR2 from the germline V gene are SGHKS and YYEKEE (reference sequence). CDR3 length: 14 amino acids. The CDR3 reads CASSVRLAVDEQFF. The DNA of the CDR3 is TGTGCCAGCAGCGTGAGACTAGCGGTCGATGAGCAGTTCTTC.

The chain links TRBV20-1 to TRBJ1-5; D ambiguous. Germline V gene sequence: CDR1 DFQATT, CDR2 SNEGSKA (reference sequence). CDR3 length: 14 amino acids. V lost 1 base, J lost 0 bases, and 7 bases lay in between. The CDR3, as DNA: TGCAGTGCTAGAGGTTTATCTAGCAATCAGCCCCAGCATTTT. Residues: CSARGLSSNQPQHF.

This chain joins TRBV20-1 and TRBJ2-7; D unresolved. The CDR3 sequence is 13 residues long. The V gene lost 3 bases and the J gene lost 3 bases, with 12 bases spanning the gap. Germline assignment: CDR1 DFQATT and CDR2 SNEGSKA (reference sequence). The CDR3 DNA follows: TGCAGTGCTAGGGATCATAGGTTCTACGAGCAGTACTTC. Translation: CSARDHRFYEQYF.

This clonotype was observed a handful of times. CDR3 DNA: TGCAGTGCTGGGGGGGGGCGCTTTGAGCAGTTCTTC. Its translation: CSAGGGRFEQFF. The rearrangement links TRBV20-1 to TRBJ2-1, with D perhaps matching TRBD2 (7 bases). CDR1 and CDR2 from the germline V gene are DFQATT and SNEGSKA (reference sequence). The CDR3 extends over 12 amino acids. V was clipped by 5 bases and J by 9 bases, with 14 bases between them.

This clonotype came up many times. CDR3 sequence reads: CASSIDSISSYEQYF. The CDR3 DNA reads as TGTGCCAGTAGTATAGACAGTATTAGCTCCTACGAGCAGTACTTC. This chain connects TRBV19 to TRBJ2-7; D remains unclear. The CDR3 extends over 15 amino acids. Between the trimmed V and J ends, which lost 0 bases and 0 bases, there was a span of 9 bases. CDR1 LNHDA and CDR2 SQIVND come from the germline V gene (reference sequence). Full variable domain (outside the CDR3, taken from reference TRBV19 and TRBJ2-7): DGGITQSPKYLFRKEGQNVTLSCEQNLNHDAMYWYRQDPGQGLRLIYYSQIVNDFQKGDIAEGYSVSREKKESFPLTVTSAQKNPTAFYLCASSIDSISSYEQYFGPGTRLTVT.

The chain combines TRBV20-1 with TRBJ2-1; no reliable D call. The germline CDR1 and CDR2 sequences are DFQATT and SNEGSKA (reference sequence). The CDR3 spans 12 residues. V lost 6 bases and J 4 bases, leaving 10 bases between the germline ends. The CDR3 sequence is CSAQTLYNEQFF. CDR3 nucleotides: TGCAGTGCCCAGACACTATACAATGAGCAGTTCTTC.

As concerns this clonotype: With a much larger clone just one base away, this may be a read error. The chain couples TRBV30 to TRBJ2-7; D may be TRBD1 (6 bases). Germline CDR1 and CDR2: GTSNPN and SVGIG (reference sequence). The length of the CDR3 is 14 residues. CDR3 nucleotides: TGTGCCCGGAGTCAGGGGTCCCTAAGATACGAGCAGTACTTC. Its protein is CARSQGSLRYEQYF. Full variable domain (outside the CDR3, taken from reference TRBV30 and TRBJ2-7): SQTIHQWPATLVQPVGSPLSLECTVEGTSNPNLYWYRQAAGRGLQLLFYSVGIGQISSEVPQNLSASRPQDRQFILSSKKLLLSDSGFYLCARSQGSLRYEQYFGPGTRLTVT.

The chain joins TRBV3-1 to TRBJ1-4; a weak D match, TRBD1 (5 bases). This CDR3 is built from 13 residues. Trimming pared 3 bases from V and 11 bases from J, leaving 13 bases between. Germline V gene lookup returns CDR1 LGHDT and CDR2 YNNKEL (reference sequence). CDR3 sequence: CASSHKDSRKLFF. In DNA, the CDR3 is TGTGCCAGCAGCCACAAAGACAGTCGCAAACTGTTTTTT.